The clone carrying this T cell receptor beta chain has only one observation. Its specificity is unknown. This record belongs to a study of blood T cells in healthy people across ages. Study-level points and caveats: Getting older went along with TCR beta diversity per million T cells dropping roughly linearly.

Each sample yielded at least 6 micrograms of PBMC total RNA. A second roughly 6 to 11 cycle PCR used barcoded and J-beta primers. TCRdb analysed the 5' RACE reads with MiXCR anew, one entry per CDR3 protein. The sample has 800,000 or so distinct CDR3 sequences; about 25% are singletons. Germline trimming cut 5 bases from V and 1 base from J; bases unmatched to any gene: 15. CDR1 SGHTA and CDR2 FQGNSA come from the germline V gene. The CDR3 consists of 19 residues. The same data also contributed to another study, on T cells of mothers and their children. That work adds: Three healthy Caucasian mothers gave samples, and so did their six children.

The sequenced sample consisted of blood. The chain uses TRBV7-2 and TRBJ2-2; 8 nucleotides agree with TRBD1. The clonotype was recovered from a boy aged 5 to 17 in good health. The CDR3 region has the DNA TGTGCCAGCAGCCTCCGGACAGGGCGTTCGGCGAAGAACACCGGGGAGCTGTTTTTT. Its translation is CASSLRTGRSAKNTGELFF.